A single sample gave rise to the 19 T cell receptor beta chains below, sequenced in a study of T cell clonotyping in hematopoietic cell transplantation. This table comes from immunoSEQ multiplex PCR, and its TCRdb copy is limited to in-frame clones, with some not included. Of about 7,000 clones in the sample, approximately 87% are singletons; the top ten hold under 7%. The source material was PBMCs, sampled 100 days after allogeneic stem cell transplant. The receptors come from a male patient between 45 and 59 years old who had an allogeneic stem cell transplant from a related donor, so the T cells may come from the graft donor. Some clones in this sample may be carry-over from other donors' samples.

By share, this clone counts as large. This chain links TRBV29-1 with TRBJ1-1; D is unresolved. CDR3 length: 15 residues. Trimming took off 2 bases at V and 4 bases at J, with 17 bases between the two ends. Germline loops: CDR1 SQVTM, CDR2 ANQGSEA. CDR3 loop: CSVESPSPDRTEAFF. DNA for the CDR3: TGCAGCGTTGAATCCCCTAGCCCAGATCGCACTGAAGCTTTCTTT.

The gene calls are TRBV9 and TRBJ2-7; a weak D match, TRBD2 (5 bases). Trimming stripped 0 bases from V and 2 bases from J, with 12 bases between. The germline CDR1 and CDR2 sequences are SGDLS and YYNGEE. The CDR3 sequence is 15 residues long. The CDR3 DNA is TGTGCCAGCAGCGTAGGGAGCGGCGCCCCCTACGAGCAGTACTTC. It specifies CASSVGSGAPYEQYF.

This clone was seen just once. This chain links TRBV7-9 with TRBJ2-7; TRBD2 might be the D (6 bases). CDR1 and CDR2 from the germline V gene are SEHNR and FQNEAQ (reference sequence). This CDR3 has 14 amino acids. With 6 bases removed from V and 4 bases from J, the gap between germline ends came to 16 bases. The CDR3 reads CASSPFPAGYEQYF. CDR3 coding DNA: TGTGCCAGCAGTCCATTCCCGGCGGGGTACGAGCAGTACTTC.

This sequence joins TRBV13 and TRBJ1-2; D is ambiguous. Trimming stripped 2 bases from V and 4 bases from J, with 11 bases between. The CDR3 extends over 14 amino acids. Germline assignment: CDR1 PRHDT and CDR2 FYEKMQ (reference sequence). The CDR3 DNA reads as TGTGCCAGCAGCTTAAGACGGGAGTTCTATGGCTACACCTTC. Its protein product is CASSLRREFYGYTF.

In its sample, this clone was seen a few times. The chain uses TRBV6-1 and TRBJ1-6; 8 bases agree with TRBD1. Germline CDR1 is MNHNS and CDR2 is SASEGT. Unmatched junction bases numbered 8, after V lost 6 bases and J lost 10 bases. The CDR3 is 14 residues long. The chain's CDR3 is CASRSGGAGSPLHF. CDR3 coding DNA: TGTGCCAGCAGGTCAGGGGGCGCCGGGTCACCCCTCCACTTT.

This clone was detected only once. The CDR3 is CASSTGAGSTEAFF. CDR3 coding DNA: TGCGCCAGCAGTACAGGGGCCGGAAGCACTGAAGCTTTCTTT. The chain carries TRBV5-1 and TRBJ1-1; 7 bases map to TRBD1. V lost 5 bases and J lost 4; bases outside the gene matches: 8. Looked up from germline, CDR1 is SGHRS and CDR2 is YFSETQ. The CDR3 spans 14 residues.

As concerns this clone: Compared with germline, one end of the junction differs, possibly owing to a read error. The CDR3 is CAGSRGYNSPLHF. The CDR3 DNA is TGTGCCGGCAGCCGGGGGTATAATTCACCCCTCCACTTT. The chain links TRBV5-4 to TRBJ1-6, with D perhaps matching TRBD1 (5 bases). CDR3 length: 13 residues. From germline, CDR1 is SGHNT and CDR2 YYREEE (reference sequence).

This clone appeared a single time. CDR3 protein: CASSIVWGLEQFF. The DNA of the CDR3 is TGTGCCAGTAGTATAGTGTGGGGGCTTGAGCAGTTCTTC. The chain carries TRBV19 and TRBJ2-1, with D perhaps TRBD1 (6 bases). CDR3 length equals 13 residues. Germline lookup yields CDR1 LNHDA and CDR2 SQIVND (reference sequence). Trimming cost V 1 base and J 9 bases, with 10 bases left between them.

The chain joins TRBV7-8 to TRBJ2-1; D is unresolved. The CDR3 contains 12 residues. V was shortened by 1 base and J by 8 bases, with 6 bases between the two germline ends. Per germline, CDR1 SGHVS and CDR2 FQNEAQ. CDR3 nucleotides: TGTGCCAGCAGCTTAGAACCCGATGAGCAGTTCTTC. It specifies CASSLEPDEQFF.

This clone was seen more than once but under ten times. The chain couples TRBV30 to TRBJ1-2; 8 nucleotides match TRBD1. The V and J ends lost 5 bases and 2 bases, in that order; junction bases with no gene match: 4. The CDR3 is made up of 13 amino acids. Per the germline V gene, CDR1 is GTSNPN and CDR2 is SVGIG (reference sequence). The CDR3 DNA reads as TGTGCCTGGGGACAGGGACAGAACTATGGCTACACCTTC. Protein product: CAWGQGQNYGYTF.

The chain uses TRBV5-1 and TRBJ2-7; D call uncertain. This CDR3 contains 13 residues. CDR1 is SGHRS, CDR2 YFSETQ, per germline. Trimming removed 8 bases from V and 3 bases from J, with 15 bases in between. CDR3 DNA: TGCGCCAGTGGGCAAGTCATGGGCTACGAGCAGTACTTC. As protein: CASGQVMGYEQYF.

The genes are TRBV6-5 and TRBJ2-1, with D perhaps being TRBD1 or TRBD2 (6 bases each). V was shortened by 3 bases and J by 6 bases, with 15 bases between the two germline ends. The CDR3 totals 15 residues. CDR1 and CDR2 from the germline V gene are MNHEY and SVGAGI. The CDR3 sequence: CASSYWGAASNEQFF. In nucleotides, the CDR3 is TGTGCCAGCAGTTATTGGGGGGCCGCCTCCAATGAGCAGTTCTTC.

The chain carries TRBV5-1 and TRBJ1-2, with 8 nucleotides matching TRBD1. Germline loops: CDR1 SGHRS, CDR2 YFSETQ. CDR3 length: 15 residues. Trimming removed 4 bases from V and 4 bases from J; junction bases left unmatched: 9. The CDR3 region has the DNA TGCGCCAGCAGCACCACAGGGGGAGCCCTCTATGGCTACACCTTC. It codes for CASSTTGGALYGYTF. Full variable domain (remainder filled in from reference TRBV5-1 and TRBJ1-2): KAGVTQTPRYLIKTRGQQVTLSCSPISGHRSVSWYQQTPGQGLQFLFEYFSETQRNKGNFPGRFSGRQFSNSRSEMNVSTLELGDSALYLCASSTTGGALYGYTFGSGTRLTVV.

The chain combines TRBV9 with TRBJ1-2; 10 bases agree with TRBD1. This CDR3 has 16 residues. J was trimmed by 8 bases and V by 3 bases; bases with no gene match: 13. Germline loops: CDR1 SGDLS, CDR2 YYNGEE. The CDR3 loop reads CASSGPLRQGAQGYTF. The CDR3 region has the DNA TGTGCCAGCAGCGGTCCATTGAGACAGGGGGCGCAGGGCTACACCTTC.

The chain employs TRBV9 and TRBJ1-3; D unclear. CDR3 length: 13 residues. V lost 0 bases and J 8 bases, leaving 9 bases between the germline ends. Germline V CDR1 and CDR2: SGDLS, YYNGEE. CDR3 amino acids: CASSVEGRDTIYF. The CDR3 DNA follows: TGTGCCAGCAGCGTAGAGGGCCGAGACACCATATATTTT. The variable domain in full, completed from reference TRBV9 and TRBJ1-3, reads DSGVTQTPKHLITATGQRVTLRCSPRSGDLSVYWYQQSLDQGLQFLIQYYNGEERAKGNILERFSAQQFPDLHSELNLSSLELGDSALYFCASSVEGRDTIYFGEGSWLTVV.

As regards this clone: At one end the junction does not follow the germline gene, possibly because of a read error. Other DNA sequences in the sample encode the same CDR3. V is TRBV25-1 and J is TRBJ2-5; TRBD1 might be the D (6 bases). This CDR3 has 14 amino acids. The germline V gene has CDR1 MGHDK and CDR2 SYGVNS. The DNA of the CDR3 is TGTGCCAGCAGTGAAAGGGGACACCAGGAGACCCAGTACTTC. It translates to CASSERGHQETQYF. Complete variable domain (other parts from reference TRBV25-1 and TRBJ2-5): EADIYQTPRYLVIGTGKKITLECSQTMGHDKMYWYQQDPGMELHLIHYSYGVNSTEKGDLSSESTVSRIRTEHFPLTLESARPSHTSQYLCASSERGHQETQYFGPGTRLLVL.

The chain recombines TRBV19 with TRBJ1-2; TRBD1 is a possible D gene (5 bases). CDR3 size: 10 residues. Germline assignment: CDR1 LNHDA and CDR2 SQIVND (reference sequence). Trimming cost V 9 bases and J 7 bases, with 9 bases left between them. Here the CDR3 DNA reads TGTGCCAGCGGGGCCGGTGGCTACACCTTC. It codes for CASGAGGYTF.

This chain joins TRBV6-1 and TRBJ1-1; D ambiguous. The CDR3 extends over 13 amino acids. Germline V CDR1 and CDR2: MNHNS, SASEGT. Between the trimmed V and J ends, which lost 3 bases and 3 bases, there was a span of 8 bases. The CDR3 loop reads CASSDQVHTEAFF. The CDR3 DNA is TGTGCCAGCAGTGATCAGGTTCACACTGAAGCTTTCTTT.

The V gene is TRBV9, the J gene TRBJ1-1; D uncertain. V was cut by 1 base and J by 0 bases, with 13 bases left in between. CDR1 is SGDLS and CDR2 is YYNGEE in the germline V gene. The CDR3 contains 16 residues. The CDR3 spells CASSVNPPGLNTEAFF. The CDR3 DNA reads TGTGCCAGCAGCGTAAATCCTCCGGGCCTGAACACTGAAGCTTTCTTT.